One sample yielded the 23 T cell receptor beta chains listed below, sequenced in a study of tissue T cells after allogeneic stem cell transplantation. Time point described: mouse harvest day 14 after allogeneic transplant. Each mouse received 10^7 T-cell-depleted marrow cells plus 10^6 splenic CD5+ T cells by tail vein. This table comes from immunoSEQ multiplex PCR, and its TCRdb copy is limited to in-frame clones, with some not included. The data show several thousand clones, with around half seen just once and roughly 15% held by the top ten. The sample consisted of lymph node tissue. Receptor source: a female BALB/c mouse given C57BL/6 T cells with graft-versus-host disease after an allogeneic hematopoietic cell transplant.

Remarks on this clone: All gene names here are mouse names. Read coverage stops 1 residue before the CDR3 terminus; the germline J gene supplies the remainder. V and J are TRBV13-3 and TRBJ2-5; 8 positions agree with TRBD1. The CDR3 totals 13 residues. J lost 8 bases, V lost 2 bases, and 4 bases had no gene match. The germline CDR1 and CDR2 sequences are NNHDY and SYVADS. CDR3 DNA, as far as it was read: TGTGCCAGCAGTGACAGGGGGCGCGGCACCCAGTAC. It specifies CASSDRGRGTQY. The complete CDR3 reads CASSDRGRGTQYF. The entire variable domain, with the rest obtained from reference TRBV13-3 and TRBJ2-5, is as follows: EAAVTQSPRSKVAVTGGKVTLSCHQTNNHDYMYWYRQDTGHGLRLIHYSYVADSTEKGDIPDGYKASRPSQENFSLILELASLSQTAVYFCASSDRGRGTQYFGPGTRLLVL.

With respect to this clone: Gene names refer to mouse genes. Read coverage stops 1 residue before the CDR3 terminus; the germline J gene supplies the remainder. The chain has TRBV2 and TRBJ2-7; perhaps TRBD2 as D (7 bases). The ends were cut back, 3 bases at V and 4 bases at J, with 13 bases in the middle. The CDR3 spans 14 residues. Looked up from germline, CDR1 is LGHNA and CDR2 is YSYQKL. Here the CDR3 reads CASSQTRGAYEQYF. CDR3 DNA, as far as it was read: TGTGCCAGCAGCCAGACTAGGGGGGCTTATGAACAGTAC.

This clone was counted only a few times. Gene names follow the mouse nomenclature. Read data end 1 residue before the CDR3 end; the end is taken from the germline J gene. This chain uses TRBV26 with TRBJ1-3, with D perhaps matching TRBD1 (6 bases). Germline values: CDR1 KGHPV, CDR2 FQNQEV (reference sequence). V lost 3 bases to trimming and J lost 2 bases, with 8 bases between them. The CDR3 extends over 14 amino acids. Incomplete CDR3 DNA: TGTGCCAGCAGTCTCACAGGGACTGGAAATACGCTCTAT. This codes for CASSLTGTGNTLY. The entire CDR3 is CASSLTGTGNTLYF.

In its sample, this clone was seen a few times. The gene names given are mouse names. Sequencing ends 1 residue short of the CDR3 end; the germline J gene provides the rest. The chain joins TRBV3 to TRBJ2-1, with 7 nucleotides matching TRBD1. The CDR3 contains 14 residues. V dropped 3 bases and J dropped 1; count of bases not matched to a gene: 0. Germline V gene sequence: CDR1 SNHLY, CDR2 FYNGKV (reference sequence). The sequenced part of the CDR3 DNA is TGTGCCAGCAGCTTGGGACAGAACTATGCTGAGCAGTTC. This codes for CASSLGQNYAEQF. The whole CDR3 protein is CASSLGQNYAEQFF.

As regards this clone: A much more abundant neighbour one base away suggests this may be a read error. The gene names here belong to mouse. The sequence runs out 1 residue before the end of the CDR3; the remainder is reconstructed from the germline J gene. V usage is TRBV15 and J usage is TRBJ2-7; D is unresolved. V lost 5 bases to trimming and J lost 2 bases, with 4 bases between them. There are 11 residues in the CDR3. CDR1 and CDR2 (germline): SGHND, FRSKSL. The CDR3 bases that were read are TGTGCCAGCAGTCTCCCCTATGAACAGTAC. It specifies CASSLPYEQY. The full CDR3 protein is CASSLPYEQYF.

Note on this clone: Mouse gene names and germline throughout. The CDR3 is cut off 1 residue early in the read; its end comes from the germline J gene. The chain combines TRBV31 with TRBJ2-5; D may correspond to TRBD1 or TRBD2 (5 bases each). Germline V gene data show CDR1 as GKSSPN and CDR2 as SITVG. The CDR3 runs to 15 residues. Trimming removed 0 bases from V and 3 bases from J, with 13 bases in between. CDR3 residues: CAWSLGGAQQDTQYF. CDR3 DNA, as far as it was read: TGTGCCTGGAGTCTAGGAGGGGCGCAACAAGACACCCAGTAC.

This clone was counted once. The gene names here belong to mouse. The read gets to within 1 residue of the CDR3 end, and the germline J gene fills in the rest. The chain recombines TRBV26 with TRBJ2-5; TRBD1 matches at 9 bases. CDR1 and CDR2 (germline): KGHPV, FQNQEV (reference sequence). This CDR3 contains 15 residues. Trimming cost V 2 bases and J 5 bases; bases outside gene matches: 5. The part of the CDR3 DNA that was read is TGTGCCAGCAGTCTGGAGGGACAGGGAGGAGACACCCAGTAC. It translates to CASSLEGQGGDTQY. The full CDR3 reads CASSLEGQGGDTQYF.

A remark on this clone: These gene names are mouse names. With the read ending 1 residue before the CDR3 end, the germline J gene is used to fill in that end. The genes are TRBV3 and TRBJ2-4, with TRBD1 matching 7 bases. CDR1 is SNHLY and CDR2 is FYNGKV in the germline V gene (reference sequence). This CDR3 is built from 13 residues. Trimming removed 4 bases from V and 5 bases from J; junction bases left unmatched: 3. CDR3 loop: CASSSSGGNTLYF. The DNA read from the CDR3 is TGTGCCAGCAGCTCCTCAGGGGGAAACACCTTGTAC.

For this clone: Gene names are mouse gene names. The CDR3 end falls 1 residue outside the read, so it is completed with the germline J gene. This rearrangement joins TRBV15 to TRBJ2-7, with 9 bases matching TRBD1. V gave up 5 bases and J gave up 3 bases; unmatched junction bases: 2. This CDR3 region has 13 residues. CDR1 is SGHND and CDR2 is FRSKSL in the germline V gene. The CDR3 region is CASSRGQGYEQYF. CDR3 DNA (partial): TGTGCCAGCAGTCGGGGACAGGGCTATGAACAGTAC.

Regarding this clone: One end of the junction is discordant with germline, which a read error may explain. Gene names and germline match the mouse. The read ends 1 residue early relative to the CDR3; the germline J gene fills the gap. The rearrangement links TRBV17 to TRBJ2-7, with TRBD1 identical over 8 bases. CDR3 length equals 13 residues. The germline V gene encodes CDR1 MNHDT and CDR2 YYDKIL. CDR3 bases read: TGTGCTAGCCGTAGACAGGGGAAGCGGGAACAGTAC. The encoded protein is CASRRQGKREQY. The full CDR3 is CASRRQGKREQYF.

As to this clone: The germline and genes are mouse ones. The CDR3 end lies 1 residue beyond the end of the read and is filled in from the germline J gene. The chain has TRBV26 and TRBJ2-5, with 10 bases aligning to TRBD2. CDR1 is KGHPV and CDR2 is FQNQEV in the germline V gene (reference sequence). The CDR3 has 15 residues. V shed 7 bases, J shed 2 bases, and the junction held 6 bases outside the gene matches. Incomplete CDR3 DNA: TGTGCCAGCACCCCACTGGGGGGGGGCCAAGACACCCAGTAC. Translation: CASTPLGGGQDTQY. The whole CDR3 sequence is CASTPLGGGQDTQYF.

To note about this clone: Gene names and germline refer to mouse. Read coverage stops 1 residue before the CDR3 terminus; the germline J gene supplies the remainder. The chain joins TRBV26 to TRBJ2-1; TRBD2 agrees at 11 bases. CDR1 is KGHPV, CDR2 FQNQEV, per germline (reference sequence). Trimming at V came to 4 bases and at J to 0 bases, leaving 2 bases not matched to a gene. The CDR3 contains 16 residues. Incomplete CDR3 DNA: TGTGCCAGCAGTCGGGACTGGGGGTATAACTATGCTGAGCAGTTC. Amino acid sequence: CASSRDWGYNYAEQF. The full CDR3 protein is CASSRDWGYNYAEQFF.

About this clone: These gene names are mouse names. The read is 1 residue too short to cover the CDR3 end, so that end is filled in from the germline J gene. V and J are TRBV3 and TRBJ2-4, with no clear D. V was shortened by 3 bases and J by 0 bases, with 7 bases between the two germline ends. Germline values: CDR1 SNHLY, CDR2 FYNGKV (reference sequence). CDR3 size: 14 residues. The CDR3 region is CASSLRESQNTLYF. The sequenced CDR3 bases are TGTGCCAGCAGCTTGAGGGAGAGTCAAAACACCTTGTAC.

On this clone: Genes and germline are mouse. The CDR3 end is not reached by the read, which stops 1 residue before it; the germline J gene fills it in. This rearrangement joins TRBV2 to TRBJ2-7, with TRBD2 matching 14 bases. The V gene's germline CDR1 is LGHNA and CDR2 YSYQKL. V shed 0 bases and J 7 bases; nucleotides not matched to a gene: 5. CDR3 length: 16 residues. The CDR3 sequence is CASSQDPGLGGREQYF. Partial CDR3 DNA: TGTGCCAGCAGCCAAGATCCGGGACTGGGGGGGCGGGAACAGTAC.

In regard to this clone: Gene labels here are mouse ones. The CDR3 spells CASSKLGGRGTQYF. The CDR3 bases that were read are TGTGCCAGCAGCAAACTTGGGGGGCGCGGCACCCAGTAC. The genes are TRBV14 and TRBJ2-5; D might be TRBD2 (7 bases). The sequenced fragment ends 1 residue before the CDR3 boundary, so the rest is inferred from the germline J gene. The CDR3 is 14 residues long. Trimming left V 5 bases short and J 8 bases short, with 18 bases between. CDR1 SGHDT and CDR2 FRDEAV come from the germline V gene.

Points on this clone: The gene names here belong to mouse. The CDR3 end lies 1 residue beyond the end of the read and is filled in from the germline J gene. The V call is TRBV26, the J call TRBJ2-3; D perhaps matches TRBD1 (6 bases). Trimming took off 6 bases at V and 0 bases at J, with 10 bases between the two ends. CDR1 and CDR2 (germline): KGHPV, FQNQEV (reference sequence). This CDR3 has 14 residues. Partial CDR3 DNA: TGTGCCAGCAGCCGGGACAATAGTGCAGAAACGCTGTAT. This encodes CASSRDNSAETLY. The entire CDR3 sequence reads CASSRDNSAETLYF.

Note on this clone: The listed genes are named as in mouse. The read stops 1 residue short of the end of the CDR3; the missing end is completed from the germline J gene. J is TRBJ2-5 and V is TRBV26; no firm D call. Germline V gene sequence: CDR1 KGHPV, CDR2 FQNQEV (reference sequence). Trimming removed 2 bases from V and 2 bases from J, with 5 bases in between. The CDR3 has 13 amino acids. The sequenced CDR3 bases are TGTGCCAGCAGTCTGGTGGGCCAAGACACCCAGTAC. It codes for CASSLVGQDTQY. Given in full, the CDR3 is CASSLVGQDTQYF.

This clone was seen a single time. Germline and genes here are mouse. The read ends 1 residue shy of where the CDR3 ends; the end is completed using the germline J gene. This chain links TRBV12-2 with TRBJ2-7; 7 bases align to TRBD1. Germline CDR1 and CDR2: SGHLS and HYDKME. This CDR3 is built from 12 residues. V gave up 6 bases and J gave up 5 bases; unmatched junction bases: 6. The CDR3 loop reads CASPLDRDEQYF. The covered CDR3 bases are TGTGCCAGCCCCCTCGACAGGGATGAACAGTAC.

To note about this clone: Genes here carry mouse names. The read is 1 residue too short to cover the CDR3 end, so that end is filled in from the germline J gene. The chain uses TRBV26 and TRBJ1-1; D gene uncertain. The CDR3 consists of 11 residues. Trimming left V 3 bases short and J 7 bases short, with 6 bases between. Germline V gene sequence: CDR1 KGHPV, CDR2 FQNQEV (reference sequence). The covered CDR3 bases are TGTGCCAGCAGTCTTGACAAAGAAGTCTTC. Its protein is CASSLDKEVF. The complete CDR3 protein is CASSLDKEVFF.

On this clone itself: Each gene name is a mouse one. The read terminates 1 residue ahead of where the CDR3 ends, so the germline J gene completes it. The rearrangement uses TRBV2 and TRBJ2-4; 8 positions match TRBD2. The V gene end was trimmed by 0 bases and the J gene end by 2 bases; junction bases not matched to a gene: 1. Per germline, CDR1 LGHNA and CDR2 YSYQKL. The CDR3 spans 15 residues. The sequenced CDR3 bases are TGTGCCAGCAGCCAAGAAGGGGGGGCTCAAAACACCTTGTAC. Its protein product is CASSQEGGAQNTLY. The full CDR3 protein is CASSQEGGAQNTLYF.

This clone was found a few times. Genes and germline are mouse. The read terminates 1 residue before the CDR3 end, so the remaining end is supplied by the germline J gene. This rearrangement joins TRBV12-1 to TRBJ2-1, with 10 bases that match TRBD2. The CDR3 runs 14 residues. V trimming: 0 bases; J trimming: 9 bases; junction bases outside the gene matches: 4. The germline CDR1 and CDR2 sequences are SGHSN and HYEKVE. CDR3 DNA (partial): TGTGCCAGCTCTCTCTCTGGGGGGGCGCATGAGCAGTTC. Its protein product is CASSLSGGAHEQF. The full CDR3 is CASSLSGGAHEQFF. Based on the CDR3 plus reference TRBV12-1 and TRBJ2-1, the full variable domain is DSGVVQSPRHIIKEKGGRSVLTCIPISGHSNVVWYQQTLGKELKFLIQHYEKVERDKGFLPSRFSVQQFDDYHSEMNMSALELEDSAMYFCASSLSGGAHEQFFGPGTRLTVL.

Notes on this clone: The gene names given are mouse names. The CDR3 loop is CAWSAGRGSDYTF. The CDR3 bases that were read are TGTGCCTGGAGCGCAGGGAGGGGCTCCGACTACACC. This chain links TRBV31 with TRBJ1-2, with a tentative D call TRBD1 (5 bases). The CDR3 goes on 1 residue after the read ends, and that part is filled in from the germline J gene. This CDR3 is built from 13 residues. Germline assignment: CDR1 GKSSPN and CDR2 SITVG. V was pared by 3 bases and J by 4 bases, with 12 bases between.

On this clone: Each gene name is a mouse one. The CDR3 end falls 1 residue outside the read, so it is completed with the germline J gene. The rearrangement uses TRBV12-1 and TRBJ2-5; perhaps TRBD1 as D (6 bases). The V end lost 2 bases, the J end lost 0 bases, and 8 bases lay between the germline ends. Germline CDR1 SGHSN, CDR2 HYEKVE. The CDR3 spans 14 residues. The CDR3 protein is CASSPGTNQDTQYF. The DNA read from the CDR3 is TGTGCCAGCTCTCCCGGGACAAACCAAGACACCCAGTAC.